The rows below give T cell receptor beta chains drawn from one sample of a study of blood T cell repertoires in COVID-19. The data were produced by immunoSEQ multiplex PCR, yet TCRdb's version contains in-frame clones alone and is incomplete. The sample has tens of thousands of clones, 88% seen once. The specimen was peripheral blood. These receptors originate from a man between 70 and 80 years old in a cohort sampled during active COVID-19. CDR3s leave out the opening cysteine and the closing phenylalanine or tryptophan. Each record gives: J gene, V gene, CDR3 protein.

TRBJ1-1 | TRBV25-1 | ASSESGRGFGTEAF
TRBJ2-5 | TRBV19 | ASRKTGEETQY
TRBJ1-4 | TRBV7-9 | ASSRGSGSNEKLF
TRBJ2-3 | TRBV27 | ASSLSRQRETTQY
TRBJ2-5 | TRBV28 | ASSPWGGAGGLSYQETQY
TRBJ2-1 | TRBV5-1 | ASSHGQGGWNEQF
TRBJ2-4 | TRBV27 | ASSFQNQNIQY
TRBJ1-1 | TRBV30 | AWSVGHRNTEAF
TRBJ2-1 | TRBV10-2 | ASRYRDYNEQF
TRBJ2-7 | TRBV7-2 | ASSFRGMALRVDYEQY
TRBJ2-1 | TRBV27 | ASSLYTSGRNEQF
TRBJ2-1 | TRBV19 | ASSNSGAGPLF
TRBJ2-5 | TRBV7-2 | ASSLVPGSSGGSETQY
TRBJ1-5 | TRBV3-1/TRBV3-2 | ASSHGDNQPQH
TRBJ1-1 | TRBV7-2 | ASSLGGTGVVTEAF
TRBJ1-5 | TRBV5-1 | ASSLDGQGGQPQH
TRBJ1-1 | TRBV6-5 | ASRTQGATEAF
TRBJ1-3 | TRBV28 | ASSWVGGGNTIY
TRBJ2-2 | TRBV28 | ASSRQGGLDGELF
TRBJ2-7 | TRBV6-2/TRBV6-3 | ASRPPGQGYEQY
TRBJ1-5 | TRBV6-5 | ASRGGRSNQPQH
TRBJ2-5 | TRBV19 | ASSLRLAGGPGQETQY
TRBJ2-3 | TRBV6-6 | ASSKRLAASTDTQY
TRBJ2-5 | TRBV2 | ASSPTSGVGSQY
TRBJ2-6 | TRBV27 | ASSFGHLSGANVLT
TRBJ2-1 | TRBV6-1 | ASSARTSGNHNEQF
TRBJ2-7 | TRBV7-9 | ASSLGTGSYEQY
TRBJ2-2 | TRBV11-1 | ASSLGESLSGELF
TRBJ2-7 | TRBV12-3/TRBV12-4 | ASRWDRNEQY
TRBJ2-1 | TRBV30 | ACGDWAVNEQF
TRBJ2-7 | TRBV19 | ASSARAGVEQY
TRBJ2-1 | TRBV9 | ASSVAGDSYNEQF
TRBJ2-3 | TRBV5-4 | ASSLAGRALDTQY
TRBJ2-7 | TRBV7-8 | ASSRGRQDSYEQY
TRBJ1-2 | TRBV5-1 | ASSARTDSYGYT
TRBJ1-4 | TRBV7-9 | ASSLALARGEKLF
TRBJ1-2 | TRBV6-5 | ASTGTAYGYT
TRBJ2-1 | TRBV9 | ASSVALASDPSYNEQF
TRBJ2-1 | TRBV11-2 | ASSRLAGSSYNEQF
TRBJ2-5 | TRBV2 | ASRGLAGETQY
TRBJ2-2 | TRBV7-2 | ASSTRTGAGTGELF
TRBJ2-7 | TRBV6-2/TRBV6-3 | ASSKTSRGPYEQY
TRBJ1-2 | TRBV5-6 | ASSLVGTGGYGYT
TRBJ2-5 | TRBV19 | ASRGRGRETQY
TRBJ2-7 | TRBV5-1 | ASSPLGGFYEQY
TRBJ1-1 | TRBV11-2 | ASSLAGSGNTEAF
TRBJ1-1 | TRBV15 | ATSRERTPEAF
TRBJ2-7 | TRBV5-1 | ASSTGQGSGLGEQY
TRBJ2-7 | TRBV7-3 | ASSFEASGRATFGEQY
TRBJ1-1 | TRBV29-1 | SVVAGARTEAF
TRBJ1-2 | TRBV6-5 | ASSLDGSYGYT
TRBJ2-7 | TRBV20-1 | SAGRGGEQY
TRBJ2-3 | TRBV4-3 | ASSQGTGQGWDTQY
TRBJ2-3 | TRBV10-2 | ASSEPVAGVTDTQY
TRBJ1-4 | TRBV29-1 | SAVGWDRGAAANEKLF
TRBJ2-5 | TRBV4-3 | ASSQAGTGIQETQY
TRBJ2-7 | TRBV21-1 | ASSSTAIYEQY
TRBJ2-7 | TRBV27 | ASSPRQEIYEQY
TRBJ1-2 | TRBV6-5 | ASSYAIGLNYGYT
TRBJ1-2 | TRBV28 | ASSLSGRGPLDYGYT